The TCR beta chain under discussion was sequenced for a study of shared clonotypes between healthy human individuals. At the level of the study: The cohort comprised a couple of women and a few men. Their ages spanned 18 to 49 years.

Researchers divided each subset's genomic DNA evenly across several immunoSEQ plates. The data were produced by immunoSEQ multiplex PCR, yet TCRdb's version contains in-frame clones alone and is incomplete. The sample includes approximately 500,000 clones, about four fifths of them seen just once. Overall study findings and caveats: Having only a few donors restricted how much genetic and exposure-history diversity was captured. Researchers sampled blood only, noting tissue repertoires likely differ.

A remark on this clone: Its antigen is not identified.

The germline gives CDR1 SGHRS, CDR2 YFSETQ. The CDR3 is made up of 16 amino acids. This chain uses TRBV5-1 with TRBJ2-5; 10 bases fit TRBD1. The J call may be incorrect, as the DNA end agrees better with TRBJ2-7. The clonotype originates from a woman in her 40s in good health. Some clones in this sample may be carry-over from other donors' samples. Source material: PBMCs. The CDR3 protein is CASSAADRTGGHEQYF. CDR3 sequence (DNA): TGCGCCAGCAGCGCTGCTGACCGGACAGGGGGTCACGAGCAGTACTTC.